This T cell receptor beta chain emerged from a study of blood T cells in healthy people across ages. General study points: Naive T cell percentage by flow cytometry tracked strongly with beta diversity. A roughly linear fall in TCR beta diversity per million T cells was seen with increasing age.

This clonotype showed up just a few times. Its specificity is not known. CDR1 SGHNT and CDR2 YENEEA come from the germline V gene. V lost 4 bases, J lost 4 bases, and 11 bases lay in between. The CDR3 sequence is 14 residues long. In terms of origin and age, donors were healthy Caucasian individuals from Russia aged about 6 to 90. A sample-barcoded 5' primer and a J-beta primer mix were used in a second PCR of about 6 to 12 cycles. TCRdb itself ran the 5' RACE reads through MiXCR, one entry per CDR3 protein. The data hold hundreds of thousands of distinct CDR3 sequences, with roughly half observed a single time.

The chain couples TRBV11-3 to TRBJ2-1, with D maybe TRBD2 (6 bases). Material for sequencing was blood. The origin of this receptor is a woman over 75 in good health. CDR3 protein: CASSSRGPYNEQFF. Written as DNA, the CDR3 is TGTGCCAGCAGCTCGCGGGGCCCGTACAATGAGCAGTTCTTC.